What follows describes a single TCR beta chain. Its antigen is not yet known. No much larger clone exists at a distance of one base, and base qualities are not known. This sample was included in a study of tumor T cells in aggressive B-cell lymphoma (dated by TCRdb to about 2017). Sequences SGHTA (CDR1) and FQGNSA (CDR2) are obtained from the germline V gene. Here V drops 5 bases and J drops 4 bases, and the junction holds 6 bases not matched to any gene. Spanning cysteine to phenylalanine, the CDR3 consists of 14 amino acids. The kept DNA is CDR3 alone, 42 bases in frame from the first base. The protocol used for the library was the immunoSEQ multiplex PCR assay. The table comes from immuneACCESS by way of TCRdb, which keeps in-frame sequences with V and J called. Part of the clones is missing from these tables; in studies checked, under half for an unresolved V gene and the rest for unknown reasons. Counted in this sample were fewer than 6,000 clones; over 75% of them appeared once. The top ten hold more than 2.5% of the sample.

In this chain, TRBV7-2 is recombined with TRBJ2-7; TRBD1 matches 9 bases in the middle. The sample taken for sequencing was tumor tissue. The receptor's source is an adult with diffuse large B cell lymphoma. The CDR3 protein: CASSPGTGSYEQYF. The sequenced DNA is TGTGCCAGCAGCCCAGGGACAGGGTCTTACGAGCAGTACTTC.